This note documents a single T cell receptor (beta chain) sequence. What antigen it recognizes has not been identified. No much larger clone is present one base from it, and per-base qualities are unavailable. Reading the germline V gene gives CDR1 SGHDT and CDR2 YYEEEE. There are 15 amino acids in the CDR3, from cysteine to phenylalanine inclusive. Here the CDR3 DNA is all that survives: 45 bases in frame from base 1. Trimming leaves V shorter by 4 bases and J shorter by 0 bases, with the junction holding 6 bases beyond the gene matches. These data originate in a study of blood T cell repertoires in COVID-19 (dated by TCRdb to about 2020). Broadly, across the study: Samples covering the acute and convalescent phases of COVID-19 were provided by collaborators in the United States, Italy and Spain. The prospective study material was composed of cDNA or gDNA derived from T cells, B-cell-depleted T cells, or PBMCs. Deeply sampled blood TCRbeta repertoires from subjects exposed to, actively infected with, or recovered from COVID-19 were included in the dataset. The repertoires were made available in a free public database intended to serve as a resource for research on the immune response to SARS-CoV-2. The samples were drawn from the first 160 participants of the ongoing ImmuneRACE study and from some 1,300 subjects provided by 6 global collaborators. The sample metadata nearly always contained a de-identified subject ID, COVID-19 status, age in years and sex. Where available, HLA class I and class II types were taken from metadata supplied by the sample provider and were not determined by assay-based typing.

General study outcomes and caveats: Clinical and demographic metadata were provided uncurated, with the amount varying by source and participant.

TCRbeta CDR3 regions were amplified from genomic DNA by means of the immunoSEQ Assay, a bias-controlled multiplex PCR. From the authors' description of their analysis: The number of nucleated cells in each sample was estimated by amplification of reference gene primers within the assay. To quantify the absolute abundance of each unique TCRbeta CDR3 rearrangement, sequence reads were collapsed and filtered. For each sample, productive Simpson clonality was calculated by taking the square root of Simpson's diversity index across productive rearrangements. The clones in this table, taken by TCRdb from immuneACCESS, are in-frame only. Not every clone is retained; where verified, under half of the shortfall comes from an unresolved V gene, and the cause of the rest is unknown. That table supplies the V and J calls and clone size; D and trimming were determined from the DNA. For this sample there are some 200,000 clones; around 89% appear just once. The ten largest clones represent just over 2.5% of the sample.

Enrolling through a virtual design, the prospective study's participants ranged in age from roughly 18 to 89 years and lived across 24 United States geographic areas. In the prospective study, cohorts were assigned on the basis of participant-reported clinical history obtained from a screening survey and a study questionnaire. Recovered participants in ImmuneRACE Cohort 3 were defined by two consecutive negative NP/OP PCR tests, clearance by a healthcare professional, or resolution of symptoms. Each participant in the prospective study had whole blood, serum and a nasopharyngeal or oropharyngeal swab collected by mobile phlebotomists. Prospective study participants could optionally give additional blood draws and questionnaires over a 2-month period. Before DNA extraction, blood samples from the prospective study were shipped at room temperature or frozen.

This sequence uses TRBV5-6 and TRBJ1-2; 7 bases in the middle match TRBD1. Source material: PBMCs or T cells enriched from blood (not recorded which). The TCR originated in a woman younger than 45 who had recovered from COVID-19. The CDR3 here reads CASSPPTGANYGYTF. The nucleotides read TGTGCCAGCAGCCCACCCACAGGGGCTAACTATGGCTACACCTTC.